Shown below are 14 T cell receptor beta chains from a single sample sequenced in a study of T cells after yellow fever vaccination. TCRdb called the 5' RACE reads again in MiXCR, with one record for every CDR3 protein. The sample holds about 260,000 distinct CDR3 sequences, around 13% seen once. The sequencing here drew on CD4+ T cells sorted from PBMCs, taken 45 days after the yellow fever booster vaccination. The receptor source for this set is a man in his thirties or forties who received the YFV17D yellow fever vaccine.

The chain joins TRBV20-1 to TRBJ2-4, with D perhaps TRBD1 or TRBD2 (5 bases each). V was shortened by 7 bases and J by 7 bases, with 17 bases between the two germline ends. In germline, CDR1 is DFQATT, CDR2 SNEGSKA (reference sequence). This CDR3 has 13 residues. The CDR3: CSVHSRGANIQYF. DNA of the CDR3: TGCAGTGTTCATTCGCGAGGGGCGAACATTCAGTACTTC.

The gene calls are TRBV25-1 and TRBJ2-2, with a weak D call TRBD2 (6 bases). V lost 5 bases, J lost 2 bases, and 12 bases lay in between. This CDR3 is built from 15 residues. The germline V gene encodes CDR1 MGHDK and CDR2 SYGVNS. The CDR3 DNA follows: TGTGCCAGCAGTCGTGCGGGACTCAACACCGGGGAGCTGTTTTTT. This codes for CASSRAGLNTGELFF.

This clonotype has only a few counts. The chain is built from TRBV6-2 or TRBV6-3 and TRBJ2-3; 13 bases map to TRBD2. The CDR3 extends over 15 amino acids. CDR1 is MNHEY, CDR2 SVGEGT, per germline. V lost 7 bases and J lost 4; bases outside the gene matches: 5. The CDR3 sequence: CASTQTSGRPDTQYF. The CDR3 DNA follows: TGTGCCAGCACCCAGACTAGCGGGAGGCCAGATACGCAGTATTTT.

The table lists this clonotype with a few counts. The genes are TRBV12-3 or TRBV12-4 and TRBJ2-1; D ambiguous. The V end lost 5 bases, the J end lost 3 bases, and 8 bases lay between the germline ends. The CDR3 extends over 13 amino acids. The chain's CDR3 is CASSLGYYNEQFF. The CDR3 region has the DNA TGTGCCAGCAGTCTCGGGTACTACAATGAGCAGTTCTTC.

The genes are TRBV6-2 or TRBV6-3 and TRBJ2-1; D unresolved. Germline V gene lookup returns CDR1 MNHEY and CDR2 SVGEGT. The CDR3 totals 14 residues. Trimming took 6 bases from V and 6 from J, leaving 15 bases between them. The CDR3 loop is CASRTGGVFNEQFF. Written as DNA, the CDR3 is TGTGCCAGCAGAACGGGCGGAGTGTTCAATGAGCAGTTCTTC.

V gene TRBV5-1 combines with J gene TRBJ1-2, with D hard to call. Germline CDR1 SGHRS, CDR2 YFSETQ. This CDR3 is built from 12 residues. Trimming shortened V by 0 bases and J by 8 bases, and 8 bases separated the two germline ends. The CDR3 region is CASSLGQRGYTF. The CDR3 DNA sequence: TGCGCCAGCAGCTTGGGGCAGCGGGGCTACACCTTC.

This clonotype was found a few times. This sequence joins TRBV6-2 or TRBV6-3 and TRBJ1-1; 9 positions match TRBD1. The germline V gene encodes CDR1 MNHEY and CDR2 SVGEGT. J lost 4 bases, V lost 4 bases, and 7 bases had no gene match. The CDR3 consists of 15 residues. CDR3 protein: CASSFHRGRATEAFF. In DNA form, the CDR3 reads TGTGCCAGCAGTTTCCACAGGGGGCGGGCCACTGAAGCTTTCTTT.

V is TRBV29-1 and J is TRBJ2-7; the D is unclear. V dropped 4 bases and J dropped 3 bases, with 13 bases sitting between them. The CDR3 spans 13 residues. Germline V CDR1 and CDR2: SQVTM, ANQGSEA. DNA for the CDR3: TGCAGCGTTGCACGGGCATCTGTCTACGAGCAGTACTTC. It yields the protein CSVARASVYEQYF.

This clonotype was seen a few times. The rearrangement uses TRBV12-3 or TRBV12-4 and TRBJ2-2; a possible D gene is TRBD2 (5 bases). V dropped 4 bases and J dropped 4 bases, with 13 bases sitting between them. The CDR3 length is 15 residues. Here the CDR3 DNA reads TGTGCCAGCAGTTCTATCAGAGGGTTCACCGGGGAGCTGTTTTTT. It encodes CASSSIRGFTGELFF.

This clonotype was seen more than once but under ten times. V and J are TRBV20-1 and TRBJ2-7; 7 bases are shared with TRBD1. CDR1 DFQATT and CDR2 SNEGSKA come from the germline V gene (reference sequence). V lost 5 bases and J lost 1; bases outside the gene matches: 8. The CDR3 has 14 residues. CDR3: CSALQDRLSYEQYF. Written as DNA, the CDR3 is TGCAGTGCTCTGCAGGACAGGCTGTCCTACGAGCAGTACTTC.

This chain links TRBV20-1 with TRBJ1-2; no definite D call. Germline V gene lookup returns CDR1 DFQATT and CDR2 SNEGSKA (reference sequence). V shed 2 bases and J shed 6 bases, with 13 bases lying between them. The CDR3 has 13 amino acids. The CDR3 reads CSARLGSRNGYTF. The CDR3 region has the DNA TGCAGTGCTAGACTGGGGAGCCGGAATGGCTACACCTTC.

V is TRBV29-1 and J is TRBJ2-1, with 10 bases identical to TRBD2. CDR3 length equals 13 residues. CDR1 is SQVTM and CDR2 is ANQGSEA in the germline V gene. Trimming cost V 7 bases and J 7 bases; bases outside gene matches: 7. CDR3 amino acids: CSAGLARWNEQFF. For the CDR3, the DNA is TGCAGCGCGGGACTAGCGAGATGGAATGAGCAGTTCTTC.

This chain uses TRBV10-1 with TRBJ2-1; TRBD2 aligns across 9 bases. This CDR3 has 14 residues. Trimming took 5 bases from V and 3 from J; bases not matched to a gene: 2. CDR1 and CDR2 (germline): WNHNN, SYGVQD (reference sequence). CDR3 loop: CASSSGRNYNEQFF. CDR3 coding DNA: TGCGCCAGCAGTAGCGGGAGGAACTACAATGAGCAGTTCTTC.

This clonotype was seen ten or more times. The V call is TRBV7-8, the J call TRBJ2-3, with 10 bases identical to TRBD2. The germline gives CDR1 SGHVS, CDR2 FQNEAQ. The CDR3 sequence is 15 residues long. V was pared by 4 bases and J by 1 base, with 2 bases of the junction left unmatched. This CDR3 reads CASSSLAGGTDTQYF. CDR3 sequence (DNA): TGTGCCAGCAGCTCCCTAGCGGGAGGCACAGATACGCAGTATTTT.